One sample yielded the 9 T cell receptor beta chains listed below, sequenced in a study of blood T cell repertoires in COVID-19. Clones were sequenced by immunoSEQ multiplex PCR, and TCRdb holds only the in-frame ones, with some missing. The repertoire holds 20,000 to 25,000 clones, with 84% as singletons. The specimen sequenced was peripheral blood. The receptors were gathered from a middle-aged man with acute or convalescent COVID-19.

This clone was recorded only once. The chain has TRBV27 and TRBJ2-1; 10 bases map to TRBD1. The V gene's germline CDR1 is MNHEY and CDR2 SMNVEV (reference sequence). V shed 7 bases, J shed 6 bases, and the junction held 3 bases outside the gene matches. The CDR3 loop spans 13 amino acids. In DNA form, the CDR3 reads TGTGCCAGCACCCGGGACAGGGGCAATGAGCAGTTCTTC. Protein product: CASTRDRGNEQFF.

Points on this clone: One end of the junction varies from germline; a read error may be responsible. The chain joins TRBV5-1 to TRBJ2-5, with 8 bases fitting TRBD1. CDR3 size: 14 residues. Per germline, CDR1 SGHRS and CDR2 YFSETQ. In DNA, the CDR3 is TGCGCCAGCAGCCGGGGGACAGGTCAAGAGAGCCAGTACTTC. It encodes CASSRGTGQESQYF. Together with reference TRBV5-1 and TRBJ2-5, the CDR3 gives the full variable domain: KAGVTQTPRYLIKTRGQQVTLSCSPISGHRSVSWYQQTPGQGLQFLFEYFSETQRNKGNFPGRFSGRQFSNSRSEMNVSTLELGDSALYLCASSRGTGQESQYFGPGTRLLVL.

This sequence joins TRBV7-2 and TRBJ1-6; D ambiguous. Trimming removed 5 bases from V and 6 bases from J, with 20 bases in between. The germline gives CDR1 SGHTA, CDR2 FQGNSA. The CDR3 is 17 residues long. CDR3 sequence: CASSPHSSSLLNSPLHF. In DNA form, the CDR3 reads TGTGCCAGCAGCCCGCACTCTTCATCACTCCTTAATTCACCCCTCCACTTT. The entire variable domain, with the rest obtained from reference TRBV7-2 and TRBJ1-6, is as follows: GAGVSQSPSNKVTEKGKDVELRCDPISGHTALYWYRQSLGQGLEFLIYFQGNSAPDKSGLPSDRFSAERTGGSVSTLTIQRTQQEDSAVYLCASSPHSSSLLNSPLHFGNGTRLTVT.

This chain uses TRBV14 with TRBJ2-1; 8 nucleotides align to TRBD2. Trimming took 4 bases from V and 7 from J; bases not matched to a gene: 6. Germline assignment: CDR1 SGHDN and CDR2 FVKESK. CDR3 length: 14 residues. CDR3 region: CASSLERGRNEQFF. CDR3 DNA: TGTGCCAGCAGCCTTGAGCGGGGGAGGAATGAGCAGTTCTTC.

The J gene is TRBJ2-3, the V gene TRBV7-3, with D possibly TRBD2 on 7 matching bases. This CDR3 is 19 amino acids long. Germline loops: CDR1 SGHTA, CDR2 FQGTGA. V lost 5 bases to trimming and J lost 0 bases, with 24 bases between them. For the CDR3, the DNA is TGTGCCAGCAGCCCAATCGGGGGGCAGGGGCTTGTTAGCACAGATACGCAGTATTTT. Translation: CASSPIGGQGLVSTDTQYF.

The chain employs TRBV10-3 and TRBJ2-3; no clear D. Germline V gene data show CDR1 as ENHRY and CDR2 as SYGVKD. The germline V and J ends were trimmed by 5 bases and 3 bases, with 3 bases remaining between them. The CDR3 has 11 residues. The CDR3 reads CAISSTDTQYF. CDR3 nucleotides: TGTGCCATCAGTTCAACAGATACGCAGTATTTT.

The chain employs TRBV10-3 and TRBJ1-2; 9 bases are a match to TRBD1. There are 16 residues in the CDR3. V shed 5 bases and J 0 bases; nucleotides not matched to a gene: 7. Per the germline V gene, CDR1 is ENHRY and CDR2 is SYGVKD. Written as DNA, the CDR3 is TGTGCCATCAGTTCGGGACAGGGCCCCTCTAACTATGGCTACACCTTC. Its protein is CAISSGQGPSNYGYTF.

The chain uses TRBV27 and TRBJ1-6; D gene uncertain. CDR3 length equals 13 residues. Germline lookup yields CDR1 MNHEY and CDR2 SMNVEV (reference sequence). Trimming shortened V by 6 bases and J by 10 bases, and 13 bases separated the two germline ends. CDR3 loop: CASSRGMVSPLHF. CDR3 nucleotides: TGTGCCAGCAGCCGAGGGATGGTATCACCCCTCCACTTT.

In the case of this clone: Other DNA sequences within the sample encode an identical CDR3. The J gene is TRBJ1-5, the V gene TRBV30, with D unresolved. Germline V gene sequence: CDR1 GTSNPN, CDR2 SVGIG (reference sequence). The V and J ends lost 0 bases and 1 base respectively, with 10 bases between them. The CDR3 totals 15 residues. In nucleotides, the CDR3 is TGTGCCTGGAGTGTTCCGGGCGGGAGCAATCAGCCCCAGCATTTT. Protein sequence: CAWSVPGGSNQPQHF.